This TCR beta chain was identified during a study of blood T cell repertoires in COVID-19. TCRdb keeps only in-frame clones here, not all; method: immunoSEQ multiplex PCR. The table records roughly 42,000 clones, approximately 85% of them present only once. CDR3 length: 16 amino acids. Trimming removed 1 base from V and 5 bases from J; junction bases left unmatched: 8. Germline V lookup: CDR1 MGHRA, CDR2 YSYEKL. The sequencing sample was made of peripheral blood. This clonotype was obtained from a human donor in a cohort sampled during active COVID-19. V usage is TRBV4-1 and J usage is TRBJ2-5; TRBD2 matches at 9 bases. The CDR3 spells CASSQGPAGGRETQYF. The CDR3 DNA sequence: TGCGCCAGCAGCCAAGGGCCTGCGGGGGGGCGGGAGACCCAGTACTTC.